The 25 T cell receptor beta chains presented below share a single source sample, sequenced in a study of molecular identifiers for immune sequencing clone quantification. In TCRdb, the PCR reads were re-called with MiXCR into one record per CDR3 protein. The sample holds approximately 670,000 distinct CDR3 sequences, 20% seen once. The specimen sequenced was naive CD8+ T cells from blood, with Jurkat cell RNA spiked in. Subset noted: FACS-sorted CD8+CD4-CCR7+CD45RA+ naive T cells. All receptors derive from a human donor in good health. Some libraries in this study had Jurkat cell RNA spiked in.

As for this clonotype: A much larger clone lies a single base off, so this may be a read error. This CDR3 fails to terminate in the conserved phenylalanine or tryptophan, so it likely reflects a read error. CDR3 sequence: CAWSGYTEAFI. The CDR3 DNA reads TGTGCCTGGAGTGGTTACACTGAAGCTTTCATT. This chain uses TRBV30 with TRBJ1-1, with D unresolved. The CDR3 consists of 11 residues. Deletions cut 1 base from V and 3 bases from J, with 3 bases between. The germline V gene encodes CDR1 GTSNPN and CDR2 SVGIG (reference sequence).

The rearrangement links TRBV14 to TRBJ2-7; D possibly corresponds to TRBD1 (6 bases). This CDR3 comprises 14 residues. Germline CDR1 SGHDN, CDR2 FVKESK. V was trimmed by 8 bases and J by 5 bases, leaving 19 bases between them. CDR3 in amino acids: CASGPLDRFHEQYF. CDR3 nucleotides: TGTGCCAGCGGCCCTCTGGACAGATTCCACGAGCAGTACTTC.

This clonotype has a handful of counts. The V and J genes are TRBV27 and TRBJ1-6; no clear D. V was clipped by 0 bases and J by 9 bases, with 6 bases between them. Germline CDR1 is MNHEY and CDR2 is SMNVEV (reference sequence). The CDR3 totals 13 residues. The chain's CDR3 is CASSLSGVSPLHF. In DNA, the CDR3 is TGTGCCAGCAGTTTATCTGGGGTTTCACCCCTCCACTTT.

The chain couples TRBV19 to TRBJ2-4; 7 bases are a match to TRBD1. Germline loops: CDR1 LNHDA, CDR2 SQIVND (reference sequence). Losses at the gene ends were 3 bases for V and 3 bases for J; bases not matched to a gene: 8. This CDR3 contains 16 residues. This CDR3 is CASSIGARGSKNIQYF. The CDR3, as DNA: TGTGCCAGTAGTATTGGGGCCAGGGGGAGCAAAAACATTCAGTACTTC. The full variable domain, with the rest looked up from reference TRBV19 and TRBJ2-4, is DGGITQSPKYLFRKEGQNVTLSCEQNLNHDAMYWYRQDPGQGLRLIYYSQIVNDFQKGDIAEGYSVSREKKESFPLTVTSAQKNPTAFYLCASSIGARGSKNIQYFGAGTRLSVL.

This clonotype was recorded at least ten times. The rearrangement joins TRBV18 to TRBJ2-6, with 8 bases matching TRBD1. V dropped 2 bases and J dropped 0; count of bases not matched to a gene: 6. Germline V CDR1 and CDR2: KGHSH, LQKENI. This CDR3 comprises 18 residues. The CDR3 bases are TGTGCCAGCTCACCAACGGACAGGGCTCACTCTGGGGCCAACGTCCTGACTTTC. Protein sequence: CASSPTDRAHSGANVLTF.

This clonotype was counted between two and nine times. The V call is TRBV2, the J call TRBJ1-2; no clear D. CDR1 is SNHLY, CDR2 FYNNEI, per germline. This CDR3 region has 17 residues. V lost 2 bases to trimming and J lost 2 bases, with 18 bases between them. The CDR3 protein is CASSELGRSVENYGYTF. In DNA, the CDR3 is TGTGCCAGCAGTGAATTAGGGCGGAGCGTAGAGAACTATGGCTACACCTTC.

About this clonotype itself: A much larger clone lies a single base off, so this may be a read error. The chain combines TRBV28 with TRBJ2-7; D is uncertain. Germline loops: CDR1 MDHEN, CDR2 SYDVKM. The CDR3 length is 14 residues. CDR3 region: CAGSSQTGSYEQYF. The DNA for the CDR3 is TGTGCCGGCAGTTCCCAGACCGGTTCCTACGAGCAGTACTTC.

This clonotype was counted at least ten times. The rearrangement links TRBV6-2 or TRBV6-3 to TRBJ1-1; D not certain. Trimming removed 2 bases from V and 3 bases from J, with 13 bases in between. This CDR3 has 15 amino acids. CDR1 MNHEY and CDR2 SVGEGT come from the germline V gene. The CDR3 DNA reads TGTGCCAGCAGTTACGAGTCGGCAACATACACTGAAGCTTTCTTT. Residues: CASSYESATYTEAFF.

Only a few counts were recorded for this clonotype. The CDR3 bases are TGTGCCAGCAGCTTAGTAGGCGCGACAGGGGGATATGGCTACACCTTC. Protein product: CASSLVGATGGYGYTF. The chain recombines TRBV7-9 with TRBJ1-2; TRBD1 agrees at 9 bases. V was clipped by 1 base and J by 5 bases; unmatched bases: 8. Germline CDR1 SEHNR, CDR2 FQNEAQ (reference sequence). The CDR3 has 16 residues.

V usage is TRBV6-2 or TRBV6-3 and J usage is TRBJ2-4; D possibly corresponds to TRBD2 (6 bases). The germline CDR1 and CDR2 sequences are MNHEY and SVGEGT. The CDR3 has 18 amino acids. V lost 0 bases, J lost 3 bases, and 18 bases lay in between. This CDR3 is CASSYSRDGTLHKNIQYF. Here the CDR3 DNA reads TGTGCCAGCAGTTACTCGCGGGACGGAACCTTACACAAAAACATTCAGTACTTC.

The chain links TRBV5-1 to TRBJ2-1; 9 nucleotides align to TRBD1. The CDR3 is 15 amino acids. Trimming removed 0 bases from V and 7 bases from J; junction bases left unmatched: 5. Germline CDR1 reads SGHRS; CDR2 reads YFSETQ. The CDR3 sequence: CASSLVGQGKNEQFF. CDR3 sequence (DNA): TGCGCCAGCAGCTTGGTGGGACAGGGTAAAAATGAGCAGTTCTTC. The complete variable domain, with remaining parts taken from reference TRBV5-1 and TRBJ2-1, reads KAGVTQTPRYLIKTRGQQVTLSCSPISGHRSVSWYQQTPGQGLQFLFEYFSETQRNKGNFPGRFSGRQFSNSRSEMNVSTLELGDSALYLCASSLVGQGKNEQFFGPGTRLTVL.

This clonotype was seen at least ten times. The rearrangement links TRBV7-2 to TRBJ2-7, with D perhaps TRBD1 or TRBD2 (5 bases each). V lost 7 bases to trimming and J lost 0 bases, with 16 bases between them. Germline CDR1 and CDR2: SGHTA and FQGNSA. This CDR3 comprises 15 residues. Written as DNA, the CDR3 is TGTGCCAGCACCTTGACGGCAGGGAGCTCCTACGAGCAGTACTTC. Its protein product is CASTLTAGSSYEQYF.

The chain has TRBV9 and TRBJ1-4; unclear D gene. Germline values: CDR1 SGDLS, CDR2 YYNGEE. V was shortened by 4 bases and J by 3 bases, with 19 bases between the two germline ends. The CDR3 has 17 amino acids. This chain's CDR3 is CASSPFVGTAANEKLFF. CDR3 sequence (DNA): TGTGCCAGCAGCCCCTTCGTAGGAACGGCAGCTAATGAAAAACTGTTTTTT.

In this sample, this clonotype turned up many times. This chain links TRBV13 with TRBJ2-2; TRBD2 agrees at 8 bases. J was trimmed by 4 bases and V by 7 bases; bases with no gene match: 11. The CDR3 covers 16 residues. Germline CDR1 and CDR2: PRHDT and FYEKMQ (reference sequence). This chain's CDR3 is CASTPGGGGRTGELFF. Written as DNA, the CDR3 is TGTGCCAGCACCCCGGGAGGGGGAGGTCGCACCGGGGAGCTGTTTTTT.

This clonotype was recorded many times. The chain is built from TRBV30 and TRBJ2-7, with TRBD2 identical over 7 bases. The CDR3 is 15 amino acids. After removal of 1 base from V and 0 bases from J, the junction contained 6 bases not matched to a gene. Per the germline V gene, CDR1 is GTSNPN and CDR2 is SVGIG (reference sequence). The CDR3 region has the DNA TGTGCCTGGAGTGATTGGGAGGGTCCCTCCTACGAGCAGTACTTC. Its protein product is CAWSDWEGPSYEQYF.

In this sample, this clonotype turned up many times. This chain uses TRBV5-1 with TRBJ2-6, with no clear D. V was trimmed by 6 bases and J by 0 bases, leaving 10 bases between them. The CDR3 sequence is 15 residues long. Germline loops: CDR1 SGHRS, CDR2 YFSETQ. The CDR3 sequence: CASNSPSSGANVLTF. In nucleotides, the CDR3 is TGCGCCAGCAACTCCCCATCCTCTGGGGCCAACGTCCTGACTTTC.

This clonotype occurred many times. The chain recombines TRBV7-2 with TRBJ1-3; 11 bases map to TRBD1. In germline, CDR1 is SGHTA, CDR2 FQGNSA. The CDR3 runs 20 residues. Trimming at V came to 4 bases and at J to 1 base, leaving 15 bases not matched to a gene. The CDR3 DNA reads TGTGCCAGCAGCTCCCCGCTATTCCGGGACAGGGGGATATCTGGAAACACCATATATTTT. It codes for CASSSPLFRDRGISGNTIYF.

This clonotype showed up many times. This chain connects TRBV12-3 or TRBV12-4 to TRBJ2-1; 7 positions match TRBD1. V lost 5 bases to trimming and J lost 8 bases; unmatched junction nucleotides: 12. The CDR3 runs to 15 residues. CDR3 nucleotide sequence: TGTGCCAGCAGTCCGAGGGTCCCTCAGGGGGATGAGCAGTTCTTC. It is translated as CASSPRVPQGDEQFF.

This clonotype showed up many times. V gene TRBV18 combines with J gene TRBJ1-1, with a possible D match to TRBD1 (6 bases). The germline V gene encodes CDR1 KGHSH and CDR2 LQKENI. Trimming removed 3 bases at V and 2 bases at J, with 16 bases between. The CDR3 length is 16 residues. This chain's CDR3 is CASSPDLGAGNTEAFF. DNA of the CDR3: TGTGCCAGCTCACCCGATTTGGGGGCCGGTAACACTGAAGCTTTCTTT.

Here the CDR3 DNA reads TGTGCCAGCAGCGTAGCGGCAGGGGGTGAGCAGTACTTC. This encodes CASSVAAGGEQYF. The chain couples TRBV9 to TRBJ2-7, with TRBD1 matching over 7 bases. The V segment lost 0 bases and the J segment 7 bases; nucleotides outside the gene matches: 4. Germline lookup yields CDR1 SGDLS and CDR2 YYNGEE. CDR3 size: 13 residues. The full variable domain, its missing parts supplied by reference TRBV9 and TRBJ2-7, is DSGVTQTPKHLITATGQRVTLRCSPRSGDLSVYWYQQSLDQGLQFLIQYYNGEERAKGNILERFSAQQFPDLHSELNLSSLELGDSALYFCASSVAAGGEQYFGPGTRLTVT.

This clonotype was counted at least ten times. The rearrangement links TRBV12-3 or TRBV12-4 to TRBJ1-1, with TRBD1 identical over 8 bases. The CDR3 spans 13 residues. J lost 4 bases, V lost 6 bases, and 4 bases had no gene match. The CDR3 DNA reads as TGTGCCAGCAGGGAGGACAGGGTCACTGAAGCTTTCTTT. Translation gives CASREDRVTEAFF.

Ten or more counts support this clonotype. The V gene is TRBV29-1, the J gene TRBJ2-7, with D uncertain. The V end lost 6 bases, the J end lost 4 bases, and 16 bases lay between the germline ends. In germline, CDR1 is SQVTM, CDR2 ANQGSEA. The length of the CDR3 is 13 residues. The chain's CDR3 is CSVILWGMYEQYF. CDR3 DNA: TGCAGCGTAATCCTATGGGGTATGTACGAGCAGTACTTC.

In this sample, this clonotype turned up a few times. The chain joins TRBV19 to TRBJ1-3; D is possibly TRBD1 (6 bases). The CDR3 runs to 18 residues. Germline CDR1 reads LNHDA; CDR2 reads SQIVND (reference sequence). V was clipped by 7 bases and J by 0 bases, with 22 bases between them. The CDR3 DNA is TGTGCCAGTACCCCGTGGGGGGCGATTCCCGTCTCTGGAAACACCATATATTTT. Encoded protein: CASTPWGAIPVSGNTIYF.

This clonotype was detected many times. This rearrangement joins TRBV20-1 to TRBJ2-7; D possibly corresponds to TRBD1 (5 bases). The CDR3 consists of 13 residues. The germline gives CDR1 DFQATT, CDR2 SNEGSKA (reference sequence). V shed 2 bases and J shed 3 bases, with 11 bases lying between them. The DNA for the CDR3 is TGCAGTGCTAGAAGCAGGGAAAACTACGAGCAGTACTTC. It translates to CSARSRENYEQYF.

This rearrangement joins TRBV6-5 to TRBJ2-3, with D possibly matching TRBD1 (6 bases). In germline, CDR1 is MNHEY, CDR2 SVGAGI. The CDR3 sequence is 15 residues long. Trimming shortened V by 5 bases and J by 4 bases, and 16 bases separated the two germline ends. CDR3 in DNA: TGTGCCAGCAGTCTCCGAGGGGGTTGGGCAGATACGCAGTATTTT. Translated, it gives CASSLRGGWADTQYF.